This T cell receptor beta chain came from a study of vaccination and CD4 T cells after COVID-19. At the level of the study: The study drew post-COVID samples a median around 100 days after diagnosis (range 35 to 161). Whole-study findings and limits: There were relatively few convalescent patients studied, and there were no early post-infection timepoints.

Sequencing of cultured CD4+ T cell DNA used the Oncomine TCR Beta short-read assay. TCRdb recomputed calls from the PCR reads with MiXCR, one row per CDR3 protein. The sample holds 7,500 or so distinct CDR3 sequences, about 20% seen once. As to this clonotype: Its matching antigen is unknown.

The treatment is: approximately nine-day PBMC culture with coronavirus spike peptide pools or control peptides (ViraFEST assay). Material: CD4+ T cells from blood, cultured in vitro, obtained after SARS-CoV-2 vaccination. The receptor's source is a human donor who had recovered from COVID-19.

CDR3 nucleotide sequence: TGTGCCAGCAGTCACGACCTGGAAGAGACCCAGTACTTC. It yields the protein CASSHDLEETQYF. V gene TRBV6-2 or TRBV6-3 combines with J gene TRBJ2-5; the D is unclear. The ends were cut back, 5 bases at V and 3 bases at J, with 10 bases in the middle. From germline, CDR1 is MNHEY and CDR2 SVGEGT. The CDR3 runs to 13 residues.